This TCR beta chain emerged from a study of identical twins. Using its own MiXCR run on the 5' RACE reads, TCRdb lists one record per CDR3 protein. The table has 500,000 or so distinct CDR3 sequences, over 12% seen once. Germline V gene sequence: CDR1 SGHVS, CDR2 FQNEAQ. The trim removed 9 bases at V and 4 bases at J, leaving 12 bases unmatched. The CDR3 contains 17 residues. The same sample was also studied in work on yellow fever vaccine responses in identical twins.

The sequence was obtained from a woman in her late teens or twenties in good health. Input material: CD4+ T cells sorted from blood. V gene TRBV7-8 combines with J gene TRBJ1-6; 10 positions agree with TRBD1. Here the CDR3 reads CASYPGQGPPYNSPLHF. In DNA form, the CDR3 reads TGTGCCAGTTACCCGGGACAGGGGCCCCCTTATAATTCACCCCTCCACTTT.